These T cell receptor beta chains were read from a single sample in a study of identical twins. TCRdb reprocessed the 5' RACE reads with MiXCR, giving one entry per CDR3 protein. The data show about 150,000 distinct CDR3 sequences, with approximately 4% seen just once and roughly 8% held by the top ten. The material sequenced was memory T cells sorted from blood. The source is a man aged 18 to 30 in good health. Each CDR3 is given with its conserved first and last residue. D genes are given only for firm matches. Clone size, where shown, is once, few, many, or a class for clones that have expanded.

clone_size,v_call,j_call,d_call,cdr3_nt,cdr3_aa
few,TRBV25-1,TRBJ1-6,-,TGTGCCAGCAGTGAATCAGGATATAATTCACCCCTCCACTTT,CASSESGYNSPLHF
many,TRBV3-1,TRBJ2-5,TRBD2,TGTGCCAGCAGCCATGCTCCGGGAGGGGGGGAGACCCAGTACTTC,CASSHAPGGGETQYF
-,TRBV6-1,TRBJ2-3,TRBD1,TGTGCCAGCACCACCGGGACAGGGATGCGCACAGATACGCAGTATTTT,CASTTGTGMRTDTQYF
-,TRBV10-3,TRBJ1-1,TRBD1,TGTGCCATGCGGACAGGTTCTACCAATGGGAACACTGGAGCTTTCTTT,CAMRTGSTNGNTGAFF
many,TRBV7-9,TRBJ2-5,TRBD2,TGTGCCAGCAGCCCCGGGACTAGCGGATTCCAAGAGACCCAGTACTTC,CASSPGTSGFQETQYF
many,TRBV20-1,TRBJ2-1,TRBD2,TGCAGTGCTAGAGGGTTTGTTGCTAGCGGGAGAAGGGCTGAGCAGTTCTTC,CSARGFVASGRRAEQFF
few,TRBV6-1,TRBJ2-7,-,TGTGCCAGCAGTCCAGACAGTTACTACCTCTACGAGCAGTACTTC,CASSPDSYYLYEQYF
many,TRBV5-1,TRBJ2-3,-,TGCGCCAGCAGCCCACTACGGGCGGACACAGATACGCAGTATTTT,CASSPLRADTDTQYF
many,TRBV7-8,TRBJ2-2,TRBD1,TGTGCCAGCAGCCTCAAACAGGGGGCGCTGACCGGGGAGCTGTTTTTT,CASSLKQGALTGELFF
many,TRBV5-5,TRBJ2-1,TRBD1,TGTGCCAGCAGCGCGACTATTGGACAGGGTGGGTATGAGCAGTTCTTC,CASSATIGQGGYEQFF
many,TRBV6-5,TRBJ2-3,-,TGTGCCAGCAGTTACGGGGAATTCACAGATACGCAGTATTTT,CASSYGEFTDTQYF
many,TRBV6-1,TRBJ2-7,-,TGTGCCAGCAGTCAGGCCTGGTCCTCCTACGAGCAGTACTTC,CASSQAWSSYEQYF
-,TRBV7-9,TRBJ2-1,-,TGTGCCAGCAGTAAGAGGGAAAACAATGAGCAGTTCTTC,CASSKRENNEQFF
many,TRBV6-5,TRBJ2-3,-,TGTGCCAGCAGTTACTCGAGGGATACGCAGTATTTT,CASSYSRDTQYF
many,TRBV5-1,TRBJ2-7,-,TGCGCCAGCAGCTTGGGCCACGAGCAGTACTTC,CASSLGHEQYF
many,TRBV5-1,TRBJ2-1,-,TGCGCCAGCAGCCTTGGAAACCTTCTTAATGAGCAGTTCTTC,CASSLGNLLNEQFF
few,TRBV6-1,TRBJ2-1,TRBD2,TGTGCCAGCCGGACTAGCGCGTCCTCCCAGTTCTTC,CASRTSASSQFF
many,TRBV27,TRBJ2-1,-,TGTGCCAGCAGTTTGGGGGCCGGGACATGGGTCTTC,CASSLGAGTWVF
many,TRBV12-3/TRBV12-4,TRBJ1-6,-,TGTGCCAGCAGTCCCGGACCCGCAAATTCACCCCTCCACTTT,CASSPGPANSPLHF
many,TRBV5-4,TRBJ2-5,-,TGTGCCAGCAGCTCGGCGGCCGGGGTGGAGACCCAGTACTTC,CASSSAAGVETQYF
many,TRBV9,TRBJ2-3,-,TGTGCCAGCAGCCCTAGGGGTCGCACAGATACGCAGTATTTT,CASSPRGRTDTQYF
many,TRBV30,TRBJ2-2,TRBD2,TGTGCCTACAGTAGCGGGAGGGCCATGAACACCGGGGAGCTGTTTTTT,CAYSSGRAMNTGELFF
many,TRBV5-6,TRBJ2-4,-,TGTGCCAGCAGCCTCCCCAGGGTAGCCAAAAACATTCAGTACTTC,CASSLPRVAKNIQYF
many,TRBV29-1,TRBJ2-4,-,TGCAGCGGACGGTCTAGTGTTGATGGGAACATTCAGTACTTC,CSGRSSVDGNIQYF
many,TRBV20-1,TRBJ2-5,TRBD1,TGCAGTGCTAGACCTCTACAGGGGAAAGAGACCCAGTACTTC,CSARPLQGKETQYF
many,TRBV20-1,TRBJ2-7,-,TGCAGTGCTGGGCCCCCAGCACAGGCCTACGAGCAGTACTTC,CSAGPPAQAYEQYF
few,TRBV28,TRBJ2-1,-,TGTGCCAGCAGTTTAGTCCCCTCCTACAATGAGCAGTTCTTC,CASSLVPSYNEQFF
many,TRBV11-3,TRBJ2-5,-,TGTGCCAGCAGCCAACTCGGGGCCGTGGGGGAGACCCAGTACTTC,CASSQLGAVGETQYF
-,TRBV18,TRBJ2-3,-,TGTGCCAGCTCACCAGACCGCGGACACACTAGCACAGATACGCAGTATTTT,CASSPDRGHTSTDTQYF
many,TRBV3-1,TRBJ2-1,-,TGTGCCAGCAGCCAGGAATGGAGACTAGTGGGCGAGCAGTTCTTC,CASSQEWRLVGEQFF
many,TRBV10-3,TRBJ2-7,-,TGTGCCATCAGGTCCGGGATCGCCGTCTACGAGCAGTACTTC,CAIRSGIAVYEQYF
few,TRBV6-4,TRBJ2-3,-,TGTGCCAGCAGTGAACAGGGCACAGATACGCAGTATTTT,CASSEQGTDTQYF
many,TRBV20-1,TRBJ2-7,TRBD2,TGCAGTGCTAGAGTCCCGGGACTAGCGGCCGCCTACGAGCAGTACTTC,CSARVPGLAAAYEQYF
many,TRBV20-1,TRBJ2-4,TRBD2,TGCAGTGCTAGAGTTCGGTTTAAGGCTAGCGGGAGCAAAAACATTCAGTACTTC,CSARVRFKASGSKNIQYF
many,TRBV11-1,TRBJ2-7,-,TGTGCCAGCAGCTTCAAACCGCTTTGGGGGAGTGTGTTATCCTACGAGCAGTACTTC,CASSFKPLWGSVLSYEQYF
many,TRBV12-3/TRBV12-4,TRBJ2-3,TRBD2,TGTGCCAGCAGTTGGACTAGCGGGAGCACAGATACGCAGTATTTT,CASSWTSGSTDTQYF
many,TRBV18,TRBJ1-2,-,TGTGCCAGCTCACTAACAGGGGGCTACACCTTC,CASSLTGGYTF
many,TRBV20-1,TRBJ2-1,-,TGCAGTGCTAGCCCGGGACACCTAGGGCCTGAGCAGTTCTTC,CSASPGHLGPEQFF
many,TRBV4-3,TRBJ2-3,-,TGCGCCAGCAGCTTAGAGTACAGGGTTTCGGCAGATACGCAGTATTTT,CASSLEYRVSADTQYF
many,TRBV16,TRBJ2-1,TRBD2,TGTGCCAGCAGCCAAGACAAGGGCCTAGCGGGACAAAGGGGCTACAATGAGCAGTTCTTC,CASSQDKGLAGQRGYNEQFF
few,TRBV6-1,TRBJ2-5,-,TGTGCCAGCAATCCAGGGGGACTGGACCAAGAGACCCAGTACTTC,CASNPGGLDQETQYF
many,TRBV20-1,TRBJ1-2,-,TGCAGTGCTAGTGGGGTTTCTGGCTACACCTTC,CSASGVSGYTF
many,TRBV20-1,TRBJ2-3,-,TGCAGTGCGGAACCCCGGGACTCAGATACGCAGTATTTT,CSAEPRDSDTQYF
many,TRBV18,TRBJ2-7,-,TGTGCCAGCTCACGAAACGCACCGGGACAAGGAGGTGAGCAGTACTTC,CASSRNAPGQGGEQYF
many,TRBV4-1,TRBJ2-5,TRBD2,TGCGCCAGCGGGGGAAGCGGGGAATGGGAGACCCAGTACTTC,CASGGSGEWETQYF
many,TRBV7-2,TRBJ2-1,-,TGTGCCAGCAGCCCCTCTTGGGAGCAGTTCTTC,CASSPSWEQFF
many,TRBV12-3/TRBV12-4,TRBJ2-5,-,TGTGCCAGCAGTTTTAGTTGGGAGACCCAGTACTTC,CASSFSWETQYF
many,TRBV20-1,TRBJ2-1,-,TGCAGTGCTGGCGCCAGACACGGCTCCTACAATGAGCAGTTCTTC,CSAGARHGSYNEQFF
many,TRBV5-1,TRBJ2-2,-,TGCGCCAGCAGCTCCTCCCCGCAGGCCGGGGAGCTGTTTTTT,CASSSSPQAGELFF
few,TRBV6-1,TRBJ2-2,TRBD2,TGTGCCAGCAGTGACCCAGCGGGGAGCCCGCACACCGGGGAGCTGTTTTTT,CASSDPAGSPHTGELFF
many,TRBV11-1,TRBJ2-5,-,TGTGCCAGCAGCTTTTGGCGGGAAGGAGAGACCCAGTACTTC,CASSFWREGETQYF
many,TRBV5-1,TRBJ2-6,-,TGCGCCAGCAGCCCGGACAGTACGCCTGGGGCCAACGTCCTGACTTTC,CASSPDSTPGANVLTF
-,TRBV6-1,TRBJ2-1,-,TGTGCCAGCAGTGATAGAGATGAGCAGTTCTTC,CASSDRDEQFF
many,TRBV13,TRBJ2-1,TRBD2,TGTGCCAGCAGCCGCCGGGGGACTAGCGGGAGCTATGAGCAGTTCTTC,CASSRRGTSGSYEQFF
many,TRBV6-1,TRBJ2-1,TRBD1,TGTGCCAGCAGTATGACAGGGGATATCGATGAGCAGTTCTTC,CASSMTGDIDEQFF
many,TRBV18,TRBJ2-1,TRBD2,TGTGCCAGCTCACCAGATAGCGGGAGTGGTAATGAGCAGTTCTTC,CASSPDSGSGNEQFF
many,TRBV3-1,TRBJ2-5,-,TGTGCCAGCAGCCAATTAGTATGGGAGACCCAGTACTTC,CASSQLVWETQYF
many,TRBV12-3/TRBV12-4,TRBJ2-1,-,TGTGCCAGCAGTTTTTCGGGGGAGTCCTACAATGAGCAGTTCTTC,CASSFSGESYNEQFF